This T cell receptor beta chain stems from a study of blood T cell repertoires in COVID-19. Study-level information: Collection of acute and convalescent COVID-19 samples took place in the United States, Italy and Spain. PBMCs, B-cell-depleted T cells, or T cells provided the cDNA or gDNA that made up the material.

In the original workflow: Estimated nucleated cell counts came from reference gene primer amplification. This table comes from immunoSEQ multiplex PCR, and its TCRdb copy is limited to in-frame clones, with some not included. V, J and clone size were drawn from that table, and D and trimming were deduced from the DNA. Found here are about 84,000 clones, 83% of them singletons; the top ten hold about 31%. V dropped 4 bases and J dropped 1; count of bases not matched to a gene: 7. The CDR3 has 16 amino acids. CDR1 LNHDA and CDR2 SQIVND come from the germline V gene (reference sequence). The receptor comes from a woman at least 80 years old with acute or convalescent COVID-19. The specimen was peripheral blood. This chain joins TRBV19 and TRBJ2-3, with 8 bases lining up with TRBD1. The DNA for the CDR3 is TGTGCCAGTAGTACGGACAGGGTGGGACGCACAGATACGCAGTATTTT. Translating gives CASSTDRVGRTDTQYF. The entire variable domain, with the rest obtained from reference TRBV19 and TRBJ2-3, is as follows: DGGITQSPKYLFRKEGQNVTLSCEQNLNHDAMYWYRQDPGQGLRLIYYSQIVNDFQKGDIAEGYSVSREKKESFPLTVTSAQKNPTAFYLCASSTDRVGRTDTQYFGPGTRLTVL.